This is a list of T cell receptor beta chains from one sample in a study of cytomegalovirus exposure and HLA in healthy donors. Here immunoSEQ multiplex PCR was the method, and the copy in TCRdb shows in-frame clones only, minus some. The table records about 140,000 clones, over 70% of them present only once. Sequencing was done on a sample of PBMCs. Receptors originate from a man younger than 35 in good health and CMV-seronegative. Both conserved end residues are part of each CDR3. Each record gives: V gene, D gene, J gene, clone size, CDR3 DNA, CDR3 protein. D genes are given only for firm matches. The listing skips clone size in some rows; elsewhere it reads once, few, many or a size class.

TRBV15,-,TRBJ1-2,-,TGTGCCACCAGCAGAGTCATTTCTCGGGGGGCGAGTGGCTACACCTTC,CATSRVISRGASGYTF
TRBV4-3,-,TRBJ1-5,-,TGCGCCAGCAGCCAAGATGGGGCACCCAATCAGCCCCAGCATTTT,CASSQDGAPNQPQHF
TRBV11-3,TRBD1,TRBJ1-2,few,TGTGCCAGCAGCTTGACACAGGGGAGAGTCGGGGCTAACTATGGCTACACCTTC,CASSLTQGRVGANYGYTF
TRBV10-3,-,TRBJ1-1,-,TGTGCCATCAGTCCTCAGACAGCACACACTGAAGCTTTCTTT,CAISPQTAHTEAFF
TRBV5-8,TRBD1,TRBJ2-1,-,TGTGCCAGCAGTCCCCGGGACAGGTTATACAATGAGCAGTTCTTC,CASSPRDRLYNEQFF
TRBV29-1,TRBD1,TRBJ2-6,-,TGCAGCGTAGATGACAGGGCAACCTCTGGGGCCAACGTCCTGACTTTC,CSVDDRATSGANVLTF
TRBV4-3,-,TRBJ1-4,-,TGCGCCAGCAGCCAGGAGAGTAACGAAAAACTGTTTTTT,CASSQESNEKLFF
TRBV6-4,-,TRBJ2-4,-,TGTGCCAGCAGTGCTCAACAGGGACACATTCAGTACTTC,CASSAQQGHIQYF
TRBV30,-,TRBJ2-3,-,TGTGCCTGGGGGCCTCAGGTTTCTAGCACAGATACGCAGTATTTT,CAWGPQVSSTDTQYF
TRBV7-9,-,TRBJ2-7,-,TGTGCCAGCAGCTTAGGGGCAACTCACTCAACCTACGAGCAGTACTTC,CASSLGATHSTYEQYF
TRBV21-1,-,TRBJ1-5,-,TGTGCCAGCATCCCCAGGACAGAAAGCAATCAGCCCCAGCATTTT,CASIPRTESNQPQHF
TRBV7-2,-,TRBJ1-2,-,TGTGCCAGCAGCTTAAGCGCTCCGACAGTACTGGGCTACACCTTC,CASSLSAPTVLGYTF
TRBV6-6,-,TRBJ1-2,-,TGTGCCAGCAGTTACTCGAAAAGGGGAGGTACCTATGGCTACACCTTC,CASSYSKRGGTYGYTF
TRBV12-5,-,TRBJ1-1,-,TGTGCTAGTGGCTCAGGACAGATGAGAGTGAACACTGAAGCTTTCTTT,CASGSGQMRVNTEAFF
TRBV4-3,-,TRBJ1-1,few,TGCGCCAGCAGCCAAGAGGAGGGGAACACTGAAGCTTTCTTT,CASSQEEGNTEAFF
TRBV29-1,-,TRBJ1-1,-,TGCAGCGTTGATGGACTCCCGAACACTGAAGCTTTCTTT,CSVDGLPNTEAFF
TRBV4-1,TRBD1,TRBJ2-7,-,TGCGCCAGCAGCCCGGGACAGGGGGCCTACGAGCAGTACTTC,CASSPGQGAYEQYF
TRBV6-5,TRBD1,TRBJ2-7,-,TGTGCCAGCAGTAAAAACAGGGGGGCCTACGAGCAGTACTTC,CASSKNRGAYEQYF
TRBV6-4,-,TRBJ1-6,-,TGTGCCAGCAGTGACTCTCCAGGGGTGAATTCACCCCTCCACTTT,CASSDSPGVNSPLHF
TRBV29-1,-,TRBJ2-3,-,TGCAGCGTCGGTTGGACAGATACGCAGTATTTT,CSVGWTDTQYF
TRBV7-9,-,TRBJ2-7,-,TGTGCCAGCAGCTTAGGGGGCGCCGAGCAGTACTTC,CASSLGGAEQYF
TRBV2,TRBD2,TRBJ2-5,-,TGTGCCAGCAATCGGGATAGCGGGGGCCAAGAGACCCAGTACTTC,CASNRDSGGQETQYF
TRBV4-3,TRBD1,TRBJ2-2,-,TGCGCCAGCAGCCCCCGGACAGGGATCACCGGGGAGCTGTTTTTT,CASSPRTGITGELFF
TRBV5-8,TRBD1,TRBJ1-2,-,TGTGCCAGCAGCTTGTGGGACAGGGGCAACTATGGCTACACCTTC,CASSLWDRGNYGYTF
TRBV19,-,TRBJ2-1,-,TGTGCCAGTAGTATTCAGGGGTCCTACAATGAGCAGTTCTTC,CASSIQGSYNEQFF
TRBV7-9,TRBD1,TRBJ2-1,-,TGTGCCAGCAGCTTCCGGGACAGGGGGGGGGATGAGCAGTTCTTC,CASSFRDRGGDEQFF
TRBV5-5,-,TRBJ2-7,-,TGTGCCAGCAGCCCTCCTTCGGGCTCCTACGAGCAGTACTTC,CASSPPSGSYEQYF
TRBV7-8,-,TRBJ2-1,-,TGTGCCAGCAGTTCCCTCCGGGGATCCTACAATGAGCAGTTCTTC,CASSSLRGSYNEQFF
TRBV4-3,-,TRBJ2-1,-,TGCGCCAGCAGCCGCATAGGCGAGGCGGATGAGCAGTTCTTC,CASSRIGEADEQFF
TRBV7-2,TRBD1,TRBJ2-3,once,TGTGCCAGCAGCTTTGGGACAGGGGGCACCACAGATACGCAGTATTTT,CASSFGTGGTTDTQYF
TRBV4-1,TRBD1,TRBJ2-7,-,TGCGCCAGCAGCCAAGCTCAACAGGGGGTAGTACCCTACGAGCAGTACTTC,CASSQAQQGVVPYEQYF
TRBV18,-,TRBJ1-1,-,TGTGCCAGCTCACCGTTTCAGGGCACTGAAGCTTTCTTT,CASSPFQGTEAFF
TRBV11-3,TRBD1,TRBJ2-7,once,TGTGCCAGCAGCCCAGGGGGCGCTTCGTTGGAGCAGTACTTC,CASSPGGASLEQYF
TRBV5-1,TRBD1,TRBJ2-1,-,TGCGCCAGCAGCTTAACCCCGGGACAGGGGTACAATGAGCAGTTCTTC,CASSLTPGQGYNEQFF
TRBV4-2,TRBD1,TRBJ1-1,-,TGTGCCAGCAGCCAGGCAACAGGGGGAAACACTGAAGCTTTCTTT,CASSQATGGNTEAFF
TRBV6-6,-,TRBJ1-2,-,TGTGCCAGCAGTTACCAGGAAGTCAACTCTGGCTACACCTTC,CASSYQEVNSGYTF
TRBV11-1,-,TRBJ1-1,-,TGTGCCAGCAGCGTGGGGCAGGGGAGAATTGATTTCTTT,CASSVGQGRIDFF
TRBV7-2,TRBD1,TRBJ1-3,-,TGTGCCAGCAGCCATCCAGGGGGCCCTGGAAACACCATATATTTT,CASSHPGGPGNTIYF
TRBV30,TRBD1,TRBJ1-6,-,TGTGCCTGGACCAGGGGGACGGGTCTCTCGAGCTCCTATAATTCACCCCTCCACTTT,CAWTRGTGLSSSYNSPLHF
TRBV7-3,-,TRBJ2-5,-,TGTGCCAGCAGCGCCGGGATGAGTGAGACCCAGTACTTC,CASSAGMSETQYF
TRBV11-2,TRBD1,TRBJ1-6,-,TGTGCCAGCAGCCCCCGGGGACAGGGGATTTCACCCCTCCACTTT,CASSPRGQGISPLHF
TRBV29-1,-,TRBJ1-3,-,TGCAGCGCCGGGGACACTGGAAACACCATATATTTT,CSAGDTGNTIYF
TRBV21-1,-,TRBJ2-7,-,TGTGCCAGCAGCAAAGTATCCGTCGCCGGGGGGCTAACTCAACCTGGACCCTACGAGCAGTACTTC,CASSKVSVAGGLTQPGPYEQYF
TRBV6-5,TRBD1,TRBJ2-2,once,TGTGCCAGCAGCCCCTGGACAGGTGACACCGGGGAGCTGTTTTTT,CASSPWTGDTGELFF
TRBV30,TRBD1,TRBJ1-3,-,TGTGCCTGGACGGACAGGCACTCTGGAAACACCATATATTTT,CAWTDRHSGNTIYF